Sequencing of this T cell receptor (beta chain) was carried out in a study of T cell responses to AZD1222 COVID-19 vaccine. Study-level results: Repertoires were obtained solely post-peak T cell response.

Produced via immunoSEQ multiplex PCR; TCRdb's table is partial and in-frame only. This table holds about 220,000 clones, around 93% found once. The CDR3 loop spans 12 amino acids. V lost 4 bases to trimming and J lost 1 base, with 4 bases between them. CDR1 SGHRS and CDR2 YFSETQ come from the germline V gene. Notes on this clone: Its antigen remains unidentified. Other DNA sequences in this sample translate to the same CDR3.

The V call is TRBV5-1, the J call TRBJ2-3, with D unclear. The sequencing here drew on peripheral blood, taken on day 0 of MenACWY control vaccination. The TCR originated in an adult in good health. The CDR3 loop is CASSPGTDTQYF. In DNA form, the CDR3 reads TGCGCCAGCAGCCCCGGCACAGATACGCAGTATTTT.